Listed below are T cell receptor beta chains from one sample, sequenced in a study of cytomegalovirus exposure and HLA in healthy donors. Sequencing was performed with immunoSEQ multiplex PCR; in TCRdb, only in-frame clones are kept and a portion is missing. The sample has around 67,000 clones; around 87% are singletons. The sequencing input was PBMCs. Receptors were obtained from a woman in her 30s in good health and CMV-seropositive. Each CDR3 is given with its conserved first and last residue. D genes are given only for firm matches. Rows may omit the clone size; those that give it use once, few, many or a size class.

clone_size: once
j_call: TRBJ2-7
v_call: TRBV27
d_call: -
cdr3_aa: CASSLYGVRTLAYEQYF
cdr3_nt: TGTGCCAGCAGTTTATATGGGGTAAGGACTCTAGCCTACGAGCAGTACTTC

clone_size: once
j_call: TRBJ2-5
v_call: TRBV4-1
d_call: -
cdr3_aa: CASSPRAGGETQYF
cdr3_nt: TGCGCCAGCAGCCCACGCGCAGGGGGGGAGACCCAGTACTTC

clone_size: -
j_call: TRBJ2-2
v_call: TRBV5-6
d_call: -
cdr3_aa: CASSLPSGYTGELFF
cdr3_nt: TGTGCCAGCAGCTTGCCCAGCGGGTATACCGGGGAGCTGTTTTTT

clone_size: -
j_call: TRBJ1-2
v_call: TRBV5-1
d_call: -
cdr3_aa: CASRLGREGYGYTF
cdr3_nt: TGCGCCAGCAGGTTGGGTCGCGAGGGATATGGCTACACCTTC

clone_size: -
j_call: TRBJ2-7
v_call: TRBV27
d_call: -
cdr3_aa: CASSLAVSYEQYF
cdr3_nt: TGTGCCAGCAGTTTGGCGGTTTCCTACGAGCAGTACTTC

clone_size: -
j_call: TRBJ1-2
v_call: TRBV9
d_call: TRBD1
cdr3_aa: CASSVGTGAYGYTF
cdr3_nt: TGTGCCAGCAGCGTTGGGACAGGGGCCTATGGCTACACCTTC

clone_size: -
j_call: TRBJ2-1
v_call: TRBV6-1
d_call: -
cdr3_aa: CASSEKGEGYNEQFF
cdr3_nt: TGTGCCAGCAGTGAAAAGGGGGAGGGCTACAATGAGCAGTTCTTC

clone_size: -
j_call: TRBJ1-2
v_call: TRBV19
d_call: TRBD1
cdr3_aa: CASSAGQSYGYTF
cdr3_nt: TGTGCCAGTAGTGCGGGACAGTCCTATGGCTACACCTTC

clone_size: -
j_call: TRBJ2-6
v_call: TRBV6-6
d_call: -
cdr3_aa: CASSAIGLGGANVLTF
cdr3_nt: TGTGCCAGCAGTGCCATCGGTCTAGGTGGGGCCAACGTCCTGACTTTC

clone_size: -
j_call: TRBJ2-1
v_call: TRBV9
d_call: -
cdr3_aa: CASSVAGVGYNEQFF
cdr3_nt: TGTGCCAGCAGCGTAGCGGGAGTCGGTTACAATGAGCAGTTCTTC

clone_size: -
j_call: TRBJ2-3
v_call: TRBV19
d_call: -
cdr3_aa: CASSIGGFGTDTQYF
cdr3_nt: TGTGCCAGTAGTATTGGGGGGTTCGGCACAGATACGCAGTATTTT

clone_size: -
j_call: TRBJ2-1
v_call: TRBV6-4
d_call: -
cdr3_aa: CASSDSRGGDIQFF
cdr3_nt: TGTGCCAGCAGTGACTCTAGGGGGGGAGACATACAGTTCTTC

clone_size: -
j_call: TRBJ2-2
v_call: TRBV19
d_call: TRBD1
cdr3_aa: CASSRGQGINTGELFF
cdr3_nt: TGTGCCAGTAGCCGGGGACAGGGGATAAACACCGGGGAGCTGTTTTTT

clone_size: -
j_call: TRBJ1-1
v_call: TRBV7-3
d_call: TRBD1
cdr3_aa: CASSPDRGLVNTEAFF
cdr3_nt: TGTGCCAGCAGCCCCGACAGGGGGCTAGTGAACACTGAAGCTTTCTTT

clone_size: few
j_call: TRBJ2-7
v_call: TRBV5-4
d_call: TRBD2
cdr3_aa: CASSLVSASGSYEQYF
cdr3_nt: TGTGCCAGCAGCTTGGTTTCAGCTAGCGGGAGTTACGAGCAGTACTTC

clone_size: -
j_call: TRBJ2-1
v_call: TRBV2
d_call: -
cdr3_aa: CASSEYREPNEQFF
cdr3_nt: TGTGCCAGCAGTGAGTACAGGGAGCCCAATGAGCAGTTCTTC

clone_size: -
j_call: TRBJ2-3
v_call: TRBV7-8
d_call: TRBD2
cdr3_aa: CASSQAPGLVGDTQYF
cdr3_nt: TGTGCCAGCAGCCAGGCCCCGGGACTAGTGGGCGATACGCAGTATTTT

clone_size: -
j_call: TRBJ2-6
v_call: TRBV6-6
d_call: TRBD1
cdr3_aa: CASSYQKGAGANVLTF
cdr3_nt: TGTGCCAGCAGTTACCAGAAGGGGGCCGGGGCCAACGTCCTGACTTTC

clone_size: -
j_call: TRBJ2-2
v_call: TRBV19
d_call: TRBD2
cdr3_aa: CASSIRIGEGTGELFF
cdr3_nt: TGTGCCAGTAGTATCCGCATCGGGGAGGGCACCGGGGAGCTGTTTTTT

clone_size: -
j_call: TRBJ1-2
v_call: TRBV9
d_call: -
cdr3_aa: CASSVTHPSGYYGYTF
cdr3_nt: TGTGCCAGCAGCGTAACCCATCCCTCAGGGTACTATGGCTACACCTTC

clone_size: -
j_call: TRBJ1-1
v_call: TRBV4-2
d_call: -
cdr3_aa: CASSLTLEVNTEAFF
cdr3_nt: TGTGCCAGCAGCCTCACTTTAGAGGTGAACACTGAAGCTTTCTTT

clone_size: -
j_call: TRBJ1-1
v_call: TRBV20-1
d_call: -
cdr3_aa: CSARDSPKAFF
cdr3_nt: TGCAGTGCTAGGGACAGCCCAAAAGCTTTCTTT

clone_size: -
j_call: TRBJ2-1
v_call: TRBV5-8
d_call: -
cdr3_aa: CASSFRVYNEQFF
cdr3_nt: TGTGCCAGCAGCTTTCGAGTCTACAATGAGCAGTTCTTC

clone_size: -
j_call: TRBJ2-1
v_call: TRBV19
d_call: TRBD1
cdr3_aa: CASSILPGQGSSYNEQFF
cdr3_nt: TGTGCCAGTAGTATACTCCCGGGACAGGGAAGCTCCTACAATGAGCAGTTCTTC

clone_size: -
j_call: TRBJ1-1
v_call: TRBV5-1
d_call: -
cdr3_aa: CASSPEGGPNTEAFF
cdr3_nt: TGCGCCAGCAGCCCCGAGGGGGGGCCTAACACTGAAGCTTTCTTT

clone_size: -
j_call: TRBJ2-1
v_call: TRBV11-2
d_call: TRBD2
cdr3_aa: CASSLEGRGARNEQFF
cdr3_nt: TGTGCCAGCAGCTTAGAGGGGCGGGGGGCTCGGAATGAGCAGTTCTTC

clone_size: -
j_call: TRBJ2-7
v_call: TRBV5-1
d_call: TRBD1
cdr3_aa: CASSRDSNYEQYF
cdr3_nt: TGCGCCAGCAGCAGGGACAGCAACTACGAGCAGTACTTC

clone_size: -
j_call: TRBJ2-7
v_call: TRBV5-1
d_call: -
cdr3_aa: CASSLPYLRGEQYF
cdr3_nt: TGCGCCAGCAGCTTACCTTATCTCAGGGGCGAGCAGTACTTC

clone_size: once
j_call: TRBJ1-5
v_call: TRBV19
d_call: TRBD1
cdr3_aa: CASSNQGALGIQPQHF
cdr3_nt: TGTGCCAGTAGTAACCAGGGGGCTCTAGGTATTCAGCCCCAGCATTTT

clone_size: -
j_call: TRBJ1-2
v_call: TRBV5-6
d_call: -
cdr3_aa: CASSLIRGGRQGYTF
cdr3_nt: TGTGCCAGCAGCTTGATCAGGGGCGGACGGCAGGGCTACACCTTC

clone_size: medium-sized
j_call: TRBJ1-1
v_call: TRBV11-2
d_call: -
cdr3_aa: CASSSPRGVMNTEAFF
cdr3_nt: TGTGCCAGCAGCTCCCCCAGGGGAGTGATGAACACTGAAGCTTTCTTT

clone_size: -
j_call: TRBJ2-5
v_call: TRBV21-1
d_call: -
cdr3_aa: CASSPRGFGTEEETQYF
cdr3_nt: TGTGCCAGCAGCCCAAGAGGGTTTGGGACAGAAGAAGAGACCCAGTACTTC

clone_size: once
j_call: TRBJ2-3
v_call: TRBV18
d_call: TRBD1
cdr3_aa: CASGLDRGSTDTQYF
cdr3_nt: TGTGCCAGTGGACTGGACAGGGGGTCCACAGATACGCAGTATTTT

clone_size: -
j_call: TRBJ2-5
v_call: TRBV28
d_call: -
cdr3_aa: CASSFLQGRVETQYF
cdr3_nt: TGTGCCAGCAGTTTCCTTCAGGGTCGGGTGGAGACCCAGTACTTC

clone_size: -
j_call: TRBJ1-2
v_call: TRBV29-1
d_call: -
cdr3_aa: CSVKRRLFYGYTF
cdr3_nt: TGCAGCGTTAAGAGGCGTCTCTTCTATGGCTACACCTTC

clone_size: -
j_call: TRBJ2-7
v_call: TRBV5-5
d_call: TRBD2
cdr3_aa: CASSLAGGPYEQYF
cdr3_nt: TGTGCCAGCAGCTTAGCGGGAGGCCCCTACGAGCAGTACTTC

clone_size: -
j_call: TRBJ2-2
v_call: TRBV7-3
d_call: TRBD2
cdr3_aa: CASSFRGTSGMTGELFF
cdr3_nt: TGTGCCAGCAGCTTTAGGGGGACTAGCGGGATGACCGGGGAGCTGTTTTTT

clone_size: -
j_call: TRBJ1-2
v_call: TRBV29-1
d_call: TRBD1
cdr3_aa: CSVENRGLEHGYTF
cdr3_nt: TGCAGCGTTGAGAACAGGGGGCTTGAACATGGCTACACCTTC

clone_size: -
j_call: TRBJ2-2
v_call: TRBV7-9
d_call: TRBD1
cdr3_aa: CASSLDRGKLFF
cdr3_nt: TGTGCCAGCAGCCTGGACAGGGGAAAGCTGTTTTTT

clone_size: -
j_call: TRBJ2-7
v_call: TRBV28
d_call: -
cdr3_aa: CASSQGVYEQYF
cdr3_nt: TGTGCCAGCTCCCAGGGTGTGTACGAGCAGTACTTC

clone_size: -
j_call: TRBJ2-3
v_call: TRBV10-3
d_call: TRBD1
cdr3_aa: CAISSGTGDTDTQYF
cdr3_nt: TGTGCCATCAGTTCCGGGACAGGAGACACAGATACGCAGTATTTT

clone_size: -
j_call: TRBJ1-4
v_call: TRBV6-6
d_call: TRBD1
cdr3_aa: CASRHRGGGEKLFF
cdr3_nt: TGTGCCAGCAGACACAGGGGAGGAGGTGAAAAACTGTTTTTT

clone_size: -
j_call: TRBJ2-5
v_call: TRBV30
d_call: TRBD2
cdr3_aa: CAWSGWGVAGETQYF
cdr3_nt: TGTGCCTGGAGTGGTTGGGGGGTAGCGGGGGAGACCCAGTACTTC

clone_size: -
j_call: TRBJ2-6
v_call: TRBV5-4
d_call: TRBD1
cdr3_aa: CASSTPTGVNVLTF
cdr3_nt: TGTGCCAGCAGCACACCGACAGGGGTCAACGTCCTGACTTTC

clone_size: -
j_call: TRBJ2-1
v_call: TRBV6-1
d_call: -
cdr3_aa: CASSEVIAYNEQFF
cdr3_nt: TGTGCCAGCAGTGAGGTCATAGCCTACAATGAGCAGTTCTTC

clone_size: -
j_call: TRBJ2-2
v_call: TRBV6-4
d_call: -
cdr3_aa: CASQEAGGAGELFF
cdr3_nt: TGTGCCAGCCAGGAGGCCGGTGGCGCCGGGGAGCTGTTTTTT

clone_size: -
j_call: TRBJ2-6
v_call: TRBV19
d_call: -
cdr3_aa: CASSISGGAFSGANVLTF
cdr3_nt: TGTGCCAGTAGTATATCCGGAGGGGCCTTCTCTGGGGCCAACGTCCTGACTTTC

clone_size: once
j_call: TRBJ2-5
v_call: TRBV5-1
d_call: -
cdr3_aa: CASSPGGDGVNQYF
cdr3_nt: TGCGCCAGCAGCCCAGGAGGGGACGGCGTTAACCAGTACTTC

clone_size: -
j_call: TRBJ2-7
v_call: TRBV28
d_call: -
cdr3_aa: CASIPAGQTSEQYF
cdr3_nt: TGTGCCAGCATCCCCGCGGGACAGACCTCCGAGCAGTACTTC

clone_size: -
j_call: TRBJ1-3
v_call: TRBV28
d_call: -
cdr3_aa: CASRTPGKGNTIYF
cdr3_nt: TGTGCCAGCAGGACACCGGGAAAAGGAAACACCATATATTTT

clone_size: -
j_call: TRBJ2-1
v_call: TRBV5-4
d_call: -
cdr3_aa: CASSLQTGPIPYSYNEQFF
cdr3_nt: TGTGCCAGCAGCCTCCAAACAGGCCCGATCCCTTACTCCTACAATGAGCAGTTCTTC

clone_size: -
j_call: TRBJ1-1
v_call: TRBV6-9
d_call: -
cdr3_aa: CASSYSEPRRVRAFF
cdr3_nt: TGTGCCAGCAGTTATTCCGAACCACGCAGGGTTAGAGCTTTCTTT

clone_size: -
j_call: TRBJ1-2
v_call: TRBV19
d_call: -
cdr3_aa: CASSIVYRANYGYTF
cdr3_nt: TGTGCCAGTAGTATAGTTTACAGAGCTAACTATGGCTACACCTTC

clone_size: -
j_call: TRBJ2-1
v_call: TRBV5-6
d_call: -
cdr3_aa: CARERAGYNEQFF
cdr3_nt: TGTGCCAGAGAGAGGGCTGGCTACAATGAGCAGTTCTTC

clone_size: -
j_call: TRBJ1-4
v_call: TRBV6-1
d_call: TRBD1
cdr3_aa: CASSDLDRDEKLFF
cdr3_nt: TGTGCCAGCAGTGATCTTGACAGGGACGAAAAACTGTTTTTT